This entry is about one TCR beta chain. Its antigen specificity is not known. Base quality data are lacking; no much larger clone is found one base away. Participants in the prospective study were enrolled through a virtual design, were aged roughly 18 to 100 years, and lived in 24 United States geographic areas. In the prospective study, cohorts were assigned on the basis of participant-reported clinical history obtained from a screening survey and a study questionnaire. ImmuneRACE Cohort 3 recovered participants were defined by two consecutive negative NP/OP PCR tests, healthcare professional clearance, or symptom resolution. Mobile phlebotomists in the prospective study collected whole blood, serum and a nasopharyngeal or oropharyngeal swab from every participant. Additional blood draws and questionnaires over a roughly two-month period could optionally be provided by prospective study participants. Before DNA extraction, prospective study blood samples were shipped either frozen or at room temperature.

The data were taken from a study of blood T cell repertoires in COVID-19 (dated by TCRdb to 2018 to 2021). Background for the entire study: Samples from collaborators originated in the United States, Italy and Spain and spanned both the acute and convalescent phases of COVID-19. The dataset comprised deeply sampled blood TCRbeta repertoires from subjects exposed to, actively infected with, or recovered from COVID-19. Where HLA class I and class II types were available, the types were taken from metadata supplied by the sample provider, not from assay-based typing. The repertoires were released in a freely available public database meant as a resource for research on the immune response to SARS-CoV-2. A de-identified subject ID, COVID-19 status, age in years and sex were almost always included in the sample metadata. The prospective study material was composed of cDNA or gDNA derived from T cells, B-cell-depleted T cells, or PBMCs. Samples were obtained from the ongoing ImmuneRACE study (first 160 participants) and from roughly 1,300 subjects provided by 6 global collaborators.

The immunoSEQ Assay, a bias-controlled multiplex PCR, was used to amplify TCRbeta CDR3 regions from genomic DNA. The paper's data handling went like this. Within the assay, amplification of reference gene primers was used to estimate how many nucleated cells each sample contained. To quantify the absolute abundance of each unique TCRbeta CDR3 rearrangement, sequence reads were collapsed and filtered. For each sample, productive Simpson clonality was calculated as the square root of Simpson's diversity index over productive rearrangements. The table was pulled from immuneACCESS by TCRdb, which kept in-frame rearrangements only. Such tables lose some clones; where checked, under half of the loss comes from unresolved V genes, and the rest has no known cause. The DNA was the basis for D and trimming; V, J and clone size are from that table. The sample table lists under 300,000 clones, more than 85% of them with a count of one. The ten largest clones capture under 2% of the sample.

CDR1 and CDR2 (SEHNR, FQNEAQ) derive from the germline V gene (reference sequence). The CDR3 has 15 amino acids, counting the end cysteine and phenylalanine. The retained sequence is limited to the CDR3, 45 bases, with the frame set at the first base. Clipping removes 3 bases from V and 6 bases from J, with 7 as the unmatched junction base count. The study at large found these results: How much clinical and demographic metadata was included differed by source and by participant, and the metadata was provided uncurated.

Recombination connected TRBV7-9 to TRBJ2-3, and 9 junctional nucleotides match TRBD1. The sample was PBMCs or T cells enriched from blood (not recorded which). The clonotype originates from a woman between 45 and 60 years old who had recovered from COVID-19. This receptor has the CDR3 CASSFSGQGMDTQYF. The nucleotide sequence reads TGTGCCAGCAGCTTTTCGGGACAGGGTATGGATACGCAGTATTTT.